This paragraph covers one TCR beta chain sequence. This sample is part of a study of CD8 T cells in ankylosing spondylitis. The CDR3 covers 14 residues. Germline lookup yields CDR1 DFQATT and CDR2 SNEGSKA (reference sequence). V was shortened by 5 bases and J by 0 bases, with 13 bases between the two germline ends. TCRdb itself ran the 5' RACE reads through MiXCR, one entry per CDR3 protein. The sample lists almost 250,000 distinct CDR3 sequences, 32% occurring once. The specimen was blood, either unsorted or a sorted T cell fraction (not recorded which). This receptor was taken from a male donor with ankylosing spondylitis or in good health (not recorded which). The chain couples TRBV20-1 to TRBJ1-1, with D possibly being TRBD1 (5 bases). The CDR3 region has the DNA TGCAGTGCTCCAAAAGGGACGGTGAACACTGAAGCTTTCTTT. Protein: CSAPKGTVNTEAFF.